This TCR beta chain originates from a study of blood T cell repertoires in COVID-19. Study context: Acute and convalescent COVID-19 samples came from the United States, Italy and Spain. PBMCs, B-cell-depleted T cells, or T cells were the source of the cDNA or gDNA that made up the material.

Sequenced by immunoSEQ multiplex PCR; TCRdb stores in-frame clones only, minus some. The sample holds some 87,000 clones, under 90% seen once. V dropped 5 bases and J dropped 0 bases, with 10 bases sitting between them. CDR3 length: 14 residues. The V gene's germline CDR1 is MNHNY and CDR2 SVGAGI (reference sequence). This sequence originates from a human donor in a cohort sampled during active COVID-19. Material: peripheral blood. J is TRBJ1-1 and V is TRBV6-6; the D is unclear. The CDR3 nucleotides read TGTGCCAGCAGTGGGCACCCCGTGAACACTGAAGCTTTCTTT. This encodes CASSGHPVNTEAFF.